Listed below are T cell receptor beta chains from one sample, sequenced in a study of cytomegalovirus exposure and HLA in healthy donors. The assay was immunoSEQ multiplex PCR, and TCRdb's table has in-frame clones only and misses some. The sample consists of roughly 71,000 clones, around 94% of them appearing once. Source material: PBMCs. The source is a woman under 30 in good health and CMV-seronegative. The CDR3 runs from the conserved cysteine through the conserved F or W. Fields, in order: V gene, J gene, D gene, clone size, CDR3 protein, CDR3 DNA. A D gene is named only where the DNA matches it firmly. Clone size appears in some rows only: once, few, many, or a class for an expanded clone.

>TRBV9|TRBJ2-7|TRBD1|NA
CASSVGTASYEQYF
TGTGCCAGCAGCGTCGGGACAGCCTCGTACGAGCAGTACTTC
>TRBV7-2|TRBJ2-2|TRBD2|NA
CASSLSGLAGLTNTGELFF
TGTGCCAGCAGCTTAAGTGGACTAGCGGGGCTCACGAACACCGGGGAGCTGTTTTTT
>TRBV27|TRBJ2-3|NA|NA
CASSLYPVPDTQYF
TGTGCCAGCAGTTTATATCCGGTCCCAGATACGCAGTATTTT
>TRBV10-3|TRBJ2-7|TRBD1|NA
CAISERGQGPYEQYF
TGTGCCATCAGTGAGAGGGGACAGGGTCCGTACGAGCAGTACTTC
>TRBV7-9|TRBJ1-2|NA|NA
CASSSQTGTNGYTF
TGTGCCAGCAGCTCTCAAACAGGGACAAATGGCTACACCTTC
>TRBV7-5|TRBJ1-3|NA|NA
CVRSVRHRVPSGNTIYF
TGTGTCAGAAGCGTAAGGCACAGGGTCCCCTCTGGAAACACCATATATTTT
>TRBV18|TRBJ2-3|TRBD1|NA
CASSPRQGARGGTDTQYF
TGTGCCAGCTCACCACGCCAGGGGGCACGAGGGGGCACAGATACGCAGTATTTT
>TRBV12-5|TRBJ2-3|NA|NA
CASGLGTATSTDTQYF
TGTGCTAGTGGCCTCGGGACTGCCACTAGCACAGATACGCAGTATTTT
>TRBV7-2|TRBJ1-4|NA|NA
CASSLDRVAEKLFF
TGTGCCAGCAGCTTAGACAGGGTTGCTGAAAAACTGTTTTTT
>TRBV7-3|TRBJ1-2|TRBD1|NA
CASSLATGDGYTF
TGTGCCAGCAGCTTAGCGACAGGGGATGGCTACACCTTC
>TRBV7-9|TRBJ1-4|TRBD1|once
CASSRGGTNEKLFF
TGTGCCAGCAGTAGAGGGGGCACTAATGAAAAACTGTTTTTT
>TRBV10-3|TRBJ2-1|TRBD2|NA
CAISEVLAGWLFF
TGTGCCATCAGTGAAGTACTAGCGGGGTGGTTGTTCTTC
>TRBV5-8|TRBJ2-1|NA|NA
CASSLRGMTYNEQFF
TGTGCCAGCAGCTTGAGGGGGATGACCTACAATGAGCAGTTCTTC
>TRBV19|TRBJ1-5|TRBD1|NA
CASRPTGDSNQPQHF
TGTGCCAGTAGACCGACAGGGGACTCCAATCAGCCCCAGCATTTT
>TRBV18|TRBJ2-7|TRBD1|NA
CASSPQITTGFEEQYF
TGTGCCAGCTCACCACAAATTACGACAGGGTTTGAAGAGCAGTACTTC
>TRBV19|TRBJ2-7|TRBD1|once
CASSIVLSGGGYEQYF
TGTGCCAGTAGTATCGTACTCTCAGGGGGCGGTTACGAGCAGTACTTC
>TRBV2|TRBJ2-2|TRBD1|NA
CASTGQGTGELFF
TGTGCCAGCACCGGACAGGGGACCGGGGAGCTGTTTTTT
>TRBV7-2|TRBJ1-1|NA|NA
CASSIKTARYEAFF
TGTGCCAGCAGCATAAAGACAGCCCGGTATGAAGCTTTCTTT
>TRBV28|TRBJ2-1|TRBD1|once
CASDLTGTGNEQFF
TGTGCCAGCGACCTCACCGGGACAGGGAATGAGCAGTTCTTC
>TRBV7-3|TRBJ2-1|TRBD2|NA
CASSISGLAGNEQFF
TGTGCCAGCAGCATCTCGGGACTAGCGGGGAATGAGCAGTTCTTC
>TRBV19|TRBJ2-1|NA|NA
CASSDVGATSYNEQFF
TGTGCCAGTAGTGACGTTGGGGCGACCTCCTACAATGAGCAGTTCTTC
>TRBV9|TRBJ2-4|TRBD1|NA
CASSATGVENIQYF
TGTGCCAGCAGCGCAACAGGGGTGGAAAACATTCAGTACTTC
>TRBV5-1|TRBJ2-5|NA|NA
CASSSTGAGAQETQYF
TGCGCCAGCAGTTCTACCGGGGCGGGGGCCCAAGAGACCCAGTACTTC
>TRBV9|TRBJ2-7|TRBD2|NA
CASSVGLAGGNSYEQYF
TGTGCCAGCAGCGTGGGACTAGCGGGGGGCAACTCCTACGAGCAGTACTTC
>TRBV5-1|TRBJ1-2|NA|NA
CASSLNGQRNYGYTF
TGCGCCAGCAGCTTGAATGGACAGCGTAACTATGGCTACACCTTC
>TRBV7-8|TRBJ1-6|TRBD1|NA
CASTIDRGNSPLHF
TGTGCCAGCACCATCGACAGGGGCAATTCACCCCTCCACTTT
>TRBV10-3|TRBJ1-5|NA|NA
CATGAASNQPQHF
TGTGCCACTGGGGCGGCTAGCAATCAGCCCCAGCATTTT
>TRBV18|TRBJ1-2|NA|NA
CASSPVPRQLNYGYTF
TGTGCCAGCTCACCGGTTCCGCGACAGCTCAACTATGGCTACACCTTC
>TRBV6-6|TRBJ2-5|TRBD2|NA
CASRQRGGETQYF
TGTGCCAGCCGCCAACGGGGAGGGGAGACCCAGTACTTC
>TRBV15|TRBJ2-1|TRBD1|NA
CATSRTGGRSYNEQFF
TGTGCCACCAGCAGAACAGGGGGAAGGTCCTACAATGAGCAGTTCTTC
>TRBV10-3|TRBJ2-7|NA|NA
CAISPRESYEQYF
TGTGCCATCTCCCCGCGGGAATCCTACGAGCAGTACTTC
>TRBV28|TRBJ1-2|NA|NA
CASGTHGYGYTF
TGTGCCAGCGGGACACACGGCTATGGCTACACCTTC
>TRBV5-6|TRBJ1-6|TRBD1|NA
CASRIGGTGIGNSPLHF
TGTGCCAGCAGGATCGGCGGGACAGGAATCGGAAATTCACCCCTCCACTTT
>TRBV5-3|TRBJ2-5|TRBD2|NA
CARSLAGSGGVGETQYF
TGTGCCAGAAGCTTGGCGGGTAGCGGGGGGGTCGGAGAGACCCAGTACTTC
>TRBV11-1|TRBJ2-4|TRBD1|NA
CASSPNRGLAKNIQYF
TGTGCCAGCAGCCCCAACAGGGGATTAGCCAAAAACATTCAGTACTTC
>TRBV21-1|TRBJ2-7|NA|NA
CASSNAQSGNQSSYEQYF
TGTGCCAGCAGCAACGCCCAGTCAGGAAACCAGAGCTCCTACGAGCAGTACTTC
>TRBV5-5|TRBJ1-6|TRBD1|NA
CASSPSRGLNNSPLHF
TGTGCCAGCAGCCCGTCCAGGGGGCTTAATAATTCACCCCTCCACTTT
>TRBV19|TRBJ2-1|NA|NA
CASSIRGEQFF
TGTGCCAGTAGTATAAGAGGGGAGCAGTTCTTC
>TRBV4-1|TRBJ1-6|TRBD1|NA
CASSQPTGGSPLHF
TGCGCCAGCAGCCAGCCGACAGGGGGCTCACCCCTCCACTTT
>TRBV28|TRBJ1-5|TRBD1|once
CASWDSGYSNQPQHF
TGTGCCAGTTGGGACAGCGGATATAGCAATCAGCCCCAGCATTTT
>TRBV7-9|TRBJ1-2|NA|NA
CASSPGVGGYTF
TGTGCCAGCAGCCCAGGGGTGGGAGGCTACACCTTC
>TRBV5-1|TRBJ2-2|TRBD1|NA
CASSLSQGAGGELFF
TGCGCCAGCAGCTTGTCTCAGGGGGCCGGCGGGGAGCTGTTTTTT
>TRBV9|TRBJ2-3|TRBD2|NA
CASSPGLSTDTQYF
TGTGCCAGCAGCCCGGGACTAAGTACAGATACGCAGTATTTT
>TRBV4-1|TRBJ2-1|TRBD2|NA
CASSQDWGWISGVSSYNEQFF
TGCGCCAGCAGCCAAGATTGGGGTTGGATTAGCGGGGTGAGCTCCTACAATGAGCAGTTCTTC
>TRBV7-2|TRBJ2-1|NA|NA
CASSQGGGGPNEQFF
TGTGCCAGCAGCCAGGGGGGCGGGGGGCCTAATGAGCAGTTCTTC